The next 13 T cell receptor beta chains were all read from a single sample in a study of response to subunit inactivated influenza vaccine. TCRdb re-derived calls from the RT-PCR reads in MiXCR, one entry per CDR3 protein. In the table there are about 570,000 distinct CDR3 sequences, 11% of which are singletons. These same records also appear under a second study, on T cells expressing NK-cell markers. That investigation notes: TCR beta libraries carry UMIs added by 5'RACE template switching.

Sequenced here: PBMCs from blood, sampled on the day of vaccination. These receptors were taken from a man in his forties or fifties who received an inactivated influenza vaccine.

The chain couples TRBV6-5 to TRBJ2-7; D could derive from TRBD1 or TRBD2 (5 bases each). CDR1 is MNHEY, CDR2 SVGAGI, per germline. The CDR3 covers 14 residues. Trimming took 2 bases from V and 12 from J, leaving 20 bases between them. In nucleotides, the CDR3 is TGTGCCAGCAGTTACCTCCAACGGGACGCTCCTCCGTACTTC. It yields the protein CASSYLQRDAPPYF.

Written as DNA, the CDR3 is TGTGCCAGCTCACCACTCCGGGACACCTACGAGCAGTACTTC. Residues: CASSPLRDTYEQYF. This chain connects TRBV18 to TRBJ2-7; D perhaps matches TRBD1 (6 bases). The germline V gene has CDR1 KGHSH and CDR2 LQKENI. The CDR3 extends over 14 amino acids. V was clipped by 1 base and J by 2 bases, with 9 bases between them.

The gene calls are TRBV11-2 and TRBJ2-1; a weak D match, TRBD2 (5 bases). Germline V gives CDR1 SGHAT, CDR2 FQNNGV. The CDR3 contains 14 residues. The V end was cut by 0 bases, the J end by 4 bases, with 7 bases between. The DNA of the CDR3 is TGTGCCAGCAGCTTAGAGCTAGCATACAATGAGCAGTTCTTC. It codes for CASSLELAYNEQFF.

This rearrangement joins TRBV5-5 to TRBJ2-7; D is uncertain. Between the trimmed V and J ends, which lost 4 bases and 6 bases, there was a span of 17 bases. The CDR3 consists of 14 residues. Germline CDR1 and CDR2: SGHKS and YYEKEE (reference sequence). The CDR3 DNA reads as TGTGCCAGCAGCAGTCGGTTTAATACGGGCGAGCAGTACTTC. Encoded protein: CASSSRFNTGEQYF.

This chain connects TRBV28 to TRBJ1-4, with 7 nucleotides matching TRBD1. Per germline, CDR1 MDHEN and CDR2 SYDVKM. The CDR3 spans 14 residues. Unmatched junction bases numbered 10, after V lost 10 bases and J lost 5 bases. For the CDR3, the DNA is TGTGCCACCGGGACAGTGGGGCGGAATGAAAAACTGTTTTTT. Amino acids: CATGTVGRNEKLFF.

This clonotype was counted only a few times. This sequence joins TRBV6-2 or TRBV6-3 and TRBJ2-7; D is undetermined. The CDR3 spans 12 residues. Germline V gene lookup returns CDR1 MNHEY and CDR2 SVGEGT. V lost 0 bases, J lost 3 bases, and 3 bases lay in between. The CDR3 spells CASSYSLYEQYF. For the CDR3, the DNA is TGTGCCAGCAGTTACTCCCTCTACGAGCAGTACTTC.

In this sample, this clonotype turned up a few times. The chain uses TRBV9 and TRBJ2-7; the match to TRBD2 covers 8 bases. Germline assignment: CDR1 SGDLS and CDR2 YYNGEE. This CDR3 is 17 amino acids long. V dropped 0 bases and J dropped 2; count of bases not matched to a gene: 10. The CDR3 bases are TGTGCCAGCAGCGTAGCTCCAAGCGGGAGTCTTACCTACGAGCAGTACTTC. Translation: CASSVAPSGSLTYEQYF.

The chain combines TRBV10-3 with TRBJ2-5; 9 nucleotides align to TRBD2. The CDR3 totals 13 residues. Germline lookup yields CDR1 ENHRY and CDR2 SYGVKD. Losses at the gene ends were 6 bases for V and 4 bases for J; bases not matched to a gene: 3. The CDR3 is CAIRPTSGETQYF. The DNA of the CDR3 is TGTGCCATCAGACCGACTAGCGGAGAGACCCAGTACTTC.

The chain joins TRBV2 to TRBJ2-2; D is possibly TRBD2 (5 bases). V gave up 10 bases and J gave up 4 bases, with 19 bases separating them. The CDR3 sequence is 15 residues long. CDR1 is SNHLY and CDR2 is FYNNEI in the germline V gene. The CDR3 region has the DNA TGTGCCACTCGGGCGTCCGGGATCCGCACCGGGGAGCTGTTTTTT. This codes for CATRASGIRTGELFF.

This clonotype was seen ten or more times. The V gene is TRBV7-9, the J gene TRBJ1-1; 8 bases map to TRBD1. The ends lost 5 bases at V and 6 bases at J; junction bases unmatched: 8. Looked up from germline, CDR1 is SEHNR and CDR2 is FQNEAQ (reference sequence). The CDR3 consists of 14 residues. In DNA, the CDR3 is TGTGCCAGCAGCGTTGGGCAGGGGGCCGCTGAAGCTTTCTTT. Translated, it gives CASSVGQGAAEAFF.

There are a few counts of this clonotype. The chain is built from TRBV4-3 and TRBJ1-3; possible D gene TRBD1, 6 bases. The CDR3 covers 15 residues. Germline V CDR1 and CDR2: LGHNA, YSLEER. Between the trimmed V and J ends, which lost 0 bases and 9 bases, there was a span of 15 bases. The DNA for the CDR3 is TGCGCCAGCAGCCAAGACCGGCAGGGGATGGGCACCATATATTTT. This sequence encodes CASSQDRQGMGTIYF.

The chain couples TRBV4-2 to TRBJ1-4; weak D call: TRBD1 (6 bases). The CDR3 extends over 17 amino acids. Trimming removed 0 bases from V and 5 bases from J, with 16 bases in between. CDR1 is LGHNA and CDR2 is YNFKEQ in the germline V gene. The CDR3 region has the DNA TGTGCCAGCAGCCAAGATCGGGGGGCTTACGTCAATGAAAAACTGTTTTTT. It translates to CASSQDRGAYVNEKLFF.

This clonotype appeared many times. J is TRBJ2-7 and V is TRBV5-1; D is undetermined. Trimming removed 3 bases from V and 2 bases from J, with 12 bases in between. Per the germline V gene, CDR1 is SGHRS and CDR2 is YFSETQ. The CDR3 is made up of 14 amino acids. CDR3 region: CASSSPGPTYEQYF. DNA for the CDR3: TGCGCCAGCAGCTCACCGGGCCCAACCTACGAGCAGTACTTC. The whole variable domain, remainder taken from reference TRBV5-1 and TRBJ2-7, is KAGVTQTPRYLIKTRGQQVTLSCSPISGHRSVSWYQQTPGQGLQFLFEYFSETQRNKGNFPGRFSGRQFSNSRSEMNVSTLELGDSALYLCASSSPGPTYEQYFGPGTRLTVT.